This entry describes one T cell receptor (beta chain). This sample is drawn from a study of blood T cell repertoires in COVID-19. Study-level information: The study drew acute and convalescent COVID-19 samples from the United States, Italy and Spain. From T cells, B-cell-depleted T cells, or PBMCs came the material, which was cDNA or gDNA.

V was clipped by 0 bases and J by 4 bases, with 18 bases between them. CDR3 length equals 17 residues. Germline V gene lookup returns CDR1 ENHRY and CDR2 SYGVKD. Per the study methods: Counts of nucleated cells, estimated from reference gene primer amplification, were obtained. The table came from immunoSEQ multiplex PCR; TCRdb's copy has only in-frame clones and leaves some out. The V and J calls and clone size were taken over from that table, and D and trimming were inferred from the DNA. The sample lists some 390,000 clones, more than 85% occurring once. This clonotype was obtained from a human donor in a cohort sampled during active COVID-19. Material for sequencing was peripheral blood. This rearrangement joins TRBV10-3 to TRBJ1-2, with a weak D call TRBD1 (5 bases). The CDR3 DNA reads as TGTGCCATCAGTGAGTCGACGTCCGGACACTCATTCTATGGCTACACCTTC. Its protein product is CAISESTSGHSFYGYTF.